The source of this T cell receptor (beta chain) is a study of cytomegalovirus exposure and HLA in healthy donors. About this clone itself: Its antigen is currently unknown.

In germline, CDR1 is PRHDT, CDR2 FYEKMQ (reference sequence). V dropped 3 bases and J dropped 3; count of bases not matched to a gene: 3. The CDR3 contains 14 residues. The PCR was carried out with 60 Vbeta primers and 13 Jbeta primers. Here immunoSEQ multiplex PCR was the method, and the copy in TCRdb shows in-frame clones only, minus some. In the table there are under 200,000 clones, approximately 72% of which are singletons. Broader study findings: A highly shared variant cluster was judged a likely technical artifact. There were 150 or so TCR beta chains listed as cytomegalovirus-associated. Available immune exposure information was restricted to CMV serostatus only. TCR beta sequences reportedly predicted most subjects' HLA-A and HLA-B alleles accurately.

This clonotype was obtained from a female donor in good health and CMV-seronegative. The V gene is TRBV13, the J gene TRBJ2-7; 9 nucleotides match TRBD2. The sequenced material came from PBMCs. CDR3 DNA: TGTGCCAGCAGCTTCGGTAGCGGGAGCTACGAGCAGTACTTC. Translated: CASSFGSGSYEQYF.